The source of this T cell receptor (beta chain) is a study of blood T cell repertoires in COVID-19. The wider study: Sources were T cells, B-cell-depleted T cells, or PBMCs; the material itself was cDNA or gDNA.

Original handling: Using reference gene primer amplification, nucleated cell counts were estimated. Profiling relied on immunoSEQ multiplex PCR, and the TCRdb table lists in-frame clones only, not all of them. That table gives V, J and clone size, and the DNA gave D and trimming. This sample yields approximately 250,000 clones, of which roughly 84% are seen a single time; approximately 7% belongs to the top ten. This CDR3 spans 12 amino acids. The ends were cut back, 2 bases at V and 5 bases at J, with 6 bases in the middle. Looked up from germline, CDR1 is SEHNR and CDR2 is FQNEAQ (reference sequence).

This sequence joins TRBV7-9 and TRBJ1-2, with D hard to call. Sequencing input: peripheral blood. The TCR originated in a woman in her forties or fifties with acute or convalescent COVID-19. The CDR3 reads CASSLNTYGYTF. The CDR3 DNA follows: TGTGCCAGCAGCTTAAATACTTATGGCTACACCTTC.